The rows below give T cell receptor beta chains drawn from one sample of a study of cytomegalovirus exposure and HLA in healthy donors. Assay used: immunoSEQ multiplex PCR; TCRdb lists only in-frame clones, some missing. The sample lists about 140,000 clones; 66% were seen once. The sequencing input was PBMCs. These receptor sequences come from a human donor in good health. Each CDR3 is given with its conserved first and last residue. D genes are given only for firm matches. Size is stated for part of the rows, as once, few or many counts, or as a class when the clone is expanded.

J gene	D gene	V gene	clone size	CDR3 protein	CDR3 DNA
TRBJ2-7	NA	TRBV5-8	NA	CASSFGSHYEQYF	TGTGCCAGCAGCTTCGGGTCCCACTACGAGCAGTACTTC
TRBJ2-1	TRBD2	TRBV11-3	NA	CASSLSATSGRYNEQFF	TGTGCCAGCAGCCTATCGGCGACTAGCGGGAGGTACAATGAGCAGTTCTTC
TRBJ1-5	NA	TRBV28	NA	CASSLPPSQPQHF	TGTGCCAGCAGTTTACCTCCGAGTCAGCCCCAGCATTTT
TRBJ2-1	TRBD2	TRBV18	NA	CASSLLGLAVYNEQFF	TGTGCCAGCTCCCTCCTGGGGCTAGCGGTCTACAATGAGCAGTTCTTC
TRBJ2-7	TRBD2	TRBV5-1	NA	CASSLLAGGTPEQYF	TGCGCCAGCAGCTTGCTAGCGGGGGGGACCCCGGAGCAGTACTTC
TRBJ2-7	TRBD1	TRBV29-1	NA	CSVLGQEGVQQYF	TGCAGCGTTCTGGGACAGGAGGGGGTACAGCAGTACTTC
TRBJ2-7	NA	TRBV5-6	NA	CASSTIEGAYEQYF	TGTGCCAGCAGCACCATTGAGGGGGCCTACGAGCAGTACTTC
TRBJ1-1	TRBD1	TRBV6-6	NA	CASRSGTGVEGTEAFF	TGTGCCAGCAGATCCGGGACAGGGGTGGAGGGCACTGAAGCTTTCTTT
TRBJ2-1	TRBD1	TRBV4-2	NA	CASSRGTESYNEQFF	TGTGCCAGCAGCCGTGGGACAGAGTCCTACAATGAGCAGTTCTTC
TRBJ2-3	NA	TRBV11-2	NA	CASSLGQSTDTQYF	TGTGCCAGCAGCTTAGGGCAGAGCACAGATACGCAGTATTTT
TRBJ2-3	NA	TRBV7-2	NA	CASSWRASTDTQYF	TGTGCCAGCAGCTGGAGGGCTAGCACAGATACGCAGTATTTT
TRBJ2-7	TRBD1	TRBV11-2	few	CASSLGTGMYF	TGTGCCAGCAGCTTAGGGACAGGGATGTACTTC
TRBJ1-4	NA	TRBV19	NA	CASSPSNEKLFF	TGTGCCAGTAGTCCCTCTAATGAAAAACTGTTTTTT
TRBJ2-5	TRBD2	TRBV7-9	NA	CASSPSGRGETQYF	TGTGCCAGCAGCCCAAGCGGGAGGGGAGAGACCCAGTACTTC
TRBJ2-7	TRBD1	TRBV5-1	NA	CASSRQGDAYEQYF	TGCGCCAGCAGCCGACAGGGGGACGCCTACGAGCAGTACTTC
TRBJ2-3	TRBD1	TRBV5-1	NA	CASGRQGETDTQYF	TGCGCCAGCGGCCGGCAGGGGGAAACAGATACGCAGTATTTT
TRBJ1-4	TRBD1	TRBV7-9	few	CASSPPLGQGDEKLFF	TGTGCCAGCAGCCCGCCCCTGGGACAGGGTGATGAAAAACTGTTTTTT
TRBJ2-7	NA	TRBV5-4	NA	CASSWERTSYEQYF	TGTGCCAGCAGCTGGGAGCGGACTTCCTACGAGCAGTACTTC
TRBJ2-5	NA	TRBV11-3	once	CASSFGAEAQETQYF	TGTGCCAGCAGCTTCGGTGCGGAGGCCCAAGAGACCCAGTACTTC
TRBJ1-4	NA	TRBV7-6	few	CASRGDSNEKLFF	TGTGCCAGCAGAGGGGACTCAAATGAAAAACTGTTTTTT
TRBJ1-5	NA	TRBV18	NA	CASSRAGGNQPQHF	TGTGCCAGCTCACGGGCGGGAGGCAATCAGCCCCAGCATTTT
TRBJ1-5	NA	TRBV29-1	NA	CSVVEGAVDQPQHF	TGCAGCGTTGTTGAGGGAGCGGTTGATCAGCCCCAGCATTTT
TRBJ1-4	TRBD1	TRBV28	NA	CASSLEPGQGDEKLFF	TGTGCCAGCAGTTTAGAGCCGGGACAGGGTGATGAAAAACTGTTTTTT
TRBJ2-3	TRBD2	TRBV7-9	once	CASVEREVITDTQYF	TGTGCCAGCGTTGAGCGGGAGGTGATCACAGATACGCAGTATTTT
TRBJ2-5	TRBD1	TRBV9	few	CASSVGDRPMYQETQYF	TGTGCCAGCAGCGTAGGGGACAGGCCGATGTACCAAGAGACCCAGTACTTC
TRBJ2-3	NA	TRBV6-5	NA	CASSRADTQYF	TGTGCCAGCAGTCGTGCGGATACGCAGTATTTT
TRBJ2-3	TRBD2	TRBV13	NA	CASRGTSGSTDTQYF	TGTGCCAGTAGGGGGACTAGCGGTAGCACAGATACGCAGTATTTT
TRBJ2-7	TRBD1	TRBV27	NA	CASSSPTGADEQYF	TGTGCCAGCAGTTCCCCGACAGGGGCTGACGAGCAGTACTTC
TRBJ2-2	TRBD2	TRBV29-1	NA	CSVEAGEGSGSGTGELFF	TGCAGCGTTGAGGCTGGGGAGGGTAGCGGGAGCGGCACCGGGGAGCTGTTTTTT
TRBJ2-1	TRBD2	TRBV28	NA	CASSSATSLGEQFF	TGTGCCAGCAGTTCCGCGACTAGCCTTGGTGAGCAGTTCTTC
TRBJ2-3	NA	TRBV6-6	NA	CASSYARGTYTDTQYF	TGTGCCAGCAGTTACGCCCGCGGGACGTACACAGATACGCAGTATTTT
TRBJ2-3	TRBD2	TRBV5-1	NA	CASSLGAGATDTQYF	TGCGCCAGCAGCTTGGGGGCGGGAGCCACAGATACGCAGTATTTT
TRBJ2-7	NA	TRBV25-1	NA	CASVRGGEQYF	TGTGCCAGCGTAAGGGGGGGCGAGCAGTACTTC
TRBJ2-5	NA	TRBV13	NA	CASSHRDGGETQYF	TGTGCCAGCAGCCATCGGGACGGGGGAGAGACCCAGTACTTC
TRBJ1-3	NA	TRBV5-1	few	CASTPGLAGNTIYF	TGCGCCAGCACCCCAGGGCTTGCTGGAAACACCATATATTTT
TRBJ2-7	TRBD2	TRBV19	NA	CASRSNTGLAGDEQYF	TGTGCCAGTAGATCCAACACAGGACTAGCGGGAGACGAGCAGTACTTC
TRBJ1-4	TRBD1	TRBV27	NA	CASKTWTGVNEKLFF	TGTGCCAGCAAAACATGGACAGGGGTTAATGAAAAACTGTTTTTT
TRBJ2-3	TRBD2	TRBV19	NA	CASTWSSGRMDTQYF	TGTGCCAGTACATGGTCTAGCGGGAGGATGGATACGCAGTATTTT
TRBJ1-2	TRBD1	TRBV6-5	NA	CASSLHRGPYGYTF	TGTGCCAGCAGTCTCCACAGGGGCCCCTATGGCTACACCTTC
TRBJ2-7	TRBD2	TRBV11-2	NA	CASRRTKTTSGITYEQYF	TGTGCCAGCAGGAGAACGAAGACGACTAGCGGGATTACCTACGAGCAGTACTTC